This T cell receptor beta chain emerged from a study of blood T cell repertoires in COVID-19. Per germline, CDR1 MNHEY and CDR2 SVGEGT. The CDR3 sequence is 14 residues long. V dropped 0 bases and J dropped 3; count of bases not matched to a gene: 1. Sequenced by immunoSEQ multiplex PCR; TCRdb stores in-frame clones only, minus some. The sample shows roughly 60,000 clones, around 83% of them seen only once. The sample taken for sequencing was peripheral blood. The clonotype comes from a man in his forties or fifties with COVID-19, enrolled during active disease. V is TRBV6-2 or TRBV6-3 and J is TRBJ2-7; 8 nucleotides agree with TRBD1. CDR3 amino acids: CASSYSRGLYEQYF. CDR3 sequence (DNA): TGTGCCAGCAGTTACTCCAGGGGGCTCTACGAGCAGTACTTC.